Sequencing of this TCR beta chain was carried out in a study of post-analysis software for immune sequencing data. Unique molecular identifiers had been added to the TCR beta cDNA libraries. MiXCR was run by TCRdb on the PCR reads, yielding one entry per CDR3 protein. The data contain under 650,000 distinct CDR3 sequences, roughly 45% of them singletons. A few counts support this clonotype. Its cognate antigen is unknown. CDR1 is PRHDT, CDR2 FYEKMQ, per germline (reference sequence). Trimming left V 9 bases short and J 4 bases short, with 18 bases between. The CDR3 length is 14 residues. Study outcomes and limitations: A handful of TRBV segments appeared more often in patients than in controls, and TRBV5-6, TRBV5-1 and TRBV20-1 were among these.

This sequence joins TRBV13 and TRBJ1-2; D is perhaps TRBD1 (6 bases). This clonotype was obtained from a girl aged 10 to 17 with multiple sclerosis. The sequenced sample was blood. The DNA for the CDR3 is TGTGCCAGGATTCGGACAGTCCGAGGCTATGGCTACACCTTC. Its protein product is CARIRTVRGYGYTF. The whole variable domain, filled in from reference TRBV13 and TRBJ1-2, reads AAGVIQSPRHLIKEKRETATLKCYPIPRHDTVYWYQQGPGQDPQFLISFYEKMQSDKGSIPDRFSAQQFSDYHSELNMSSLELGDSALYFCARIRTVRGYGYTFGSGTRLTVV.